Below, one T cell receptor beta chain is given with its context. After removal of 6 bases from V and 6 bases from J, the junction contained 14 bases not matched to a gene. Germline lookup yields CDR1 MNHEY and CDR2 SVGEGT. The CDR3 is 17 residues long. The source of the sample is a study of T cell repertoires in cytomegalovirus infection. TCRdb called the reads again in MiXCR, with one record for every CDR3 protein. The table shows 400,000 or so distinct CDR3 sequences, with less than 20% occurring only once. This TCR derives from a human donor in good health (CMV status not recorded). Some clones in this sample may be carry-over from other donors' samples. The sequencing input was PBMCs. The V gene is TRBV6-2 or TRBV6-3, the J gene TRBJ2-1, with 10 nucleotides matching TRBD2. The CDR3 sequence: CASRPLWASGSSNEQFF. The DNA for the CDR3 is TGTGCCAGCAGACCCCTATGGGCTAGCGGGAGCAGCAATGAGCAGTTCTTC.